The source of this TCR beta chain is a study of cytomegalovirus exposure and HLA in healthy donors (dated by TCRdb to the late 2010s). Regarding the study in general: An earlier analysis of approximately 590 of the donors reported roughly 300 Gb of sequence data and about 100 million unique TCR beta sequences from 150 million to 200 million T cells. In a later genetic analysis, genome-wide SNP genotypes for 398 of the 666 donors were used, and that subset was treated as a discovery cohort. Along with the roughly 700-subject first cohort, a separate validation cohort of around 120 different subjects was used. An early release covering around 630 HLA-typed donors comprised about 310 gigabases of sequencing data and 85 million to 100 million unique TCR sequences. Among a few hundred genotyped donors of the cohort, an average of roughly 240,000 unique TCR beta nucleotide sequences were sequenced per donor, roughly 20% of them non-productive. The genetic ancestry cluster associated with self-reported Caucasian donors included 81% of the roughly 400 genotyped donors. In a later analysis, previously published TCR beta repertoires from about 670 donors were re-analyzed and high-resolution HLA genotyping was added so that TCR occurrence patterns could be studied. A few DR-DQ haplotypes were handled as single units for association and clustering because linkage in the cohort was strong. Rather than using new phenotypic data, the later analysis identified candidate immune exposures from TCR beta sequences and from how often those sequences occurred across donors. The T cell repertoires of 700 or so subjects were profiled by immunosequencing and related to cytomegalovirus serostatus. The number of typed donors differed by locus: about 629-630 for A, B, C, DRB1 and DQB1; some 500 for DQA1; roughly 600 for DPA1; and about 450 for DPB1. To decide whether each TCR beta V gene segment behaved as functional or pseudogenic, an earlier analysis of fewer than 750 of the donors relied on high-throughput TCR beta sequencing. Every discovery cohort repertoire had been produced on one sequencing platform. Alongside the repertoire data, information on donor age, sex, ethnicity and CMV serostatus was compiled. HLA typing covered class I and class II loci at four-digit resolution. The study aimed to test whether cataloging public T cell receptors could reveal signatures of past pathogen exposure. To predict cytomegalovirus infection status, the study brought together high-throughput TCR immunosequencing, statistical association of individual TCRs with disease status, and machine learning.

The investigation overall reported the following: In the study, about 150 TCR beta chains were listed as associated with cytomegalovirus. Sequencing depth was assumed to be roughly uniform across donors in the presence/absence analyses, though that assumption may not hold. In a later genetic analysis, a missense DCLRE1C variant was associated with V-gene and J-gene trimming of TCR beta chains, and the association was replicated in an independent cohort. A few of the identified cytomegalovirus-associated TCR beta chains were confirmed in vitro to be specific for cytomegalovirus antigens. Because HLA typing was missing for some donors at each locus, association tests included only the typed subset. In a later analysis, the rate of TCR association differed among HLA loci, with DRB1 alleles having the most associated TCRs and HLA-C alleles having the fewest. A further reported finding was that TCR beta sequences accurately predicted the HLA-A and HLA-B alleles for most subjects in the first cohort. Compared with the approximately 670-donor mean, donors in an Asian-associated ancestry cluster had fewer N-insertions in productive TCRs, according to a later genetic analysis. Most TCR sequences were seen in very few donors, while some public TCRs were found in many individuals. The earlier analysis of 450 to 700 of the donors excluded 15 to 20 rarely observed V segments, including chromosome 9 orphons, because counts were too low. The classifier was reported to diagnose cytomegalovirus status with high specificity and sensitivity in both the original cohort and the validation cohort. A later analysis found that HLA-associated TCR beta chains were more clonally expanded and had lower generation probabilities than equally common non-associated chains. At a false discovery rate of 0.05, a later analysis linked some 17,000 TCR beta sequences to specific HLA alleles. The authors suggested that the approach could potentially be generalized to other disease states and immunological phenotypes. Strong co-occurrence of HLA alleles, especially DR and DQ, made assigning TCR associations to individual alleles difficult. CMV serostatus was the only immune exposure information available for the cohort. Most CMV-associated TCR beta chains appeared to be HLA-restricted in a later analysis, and the HLA associations seemed to be driven largely by CMV exposure. The sequencing pipeline was judged likely to have produced a cluster of highly shared sequence variants as a technical artifact. In this cohort, only TCR beta chains were sequenced, and detectable features were limited by the absence of alpha or paired-chain data. Linkage disequilibrium might explain the correlated functional status among segregating V segments, but an unknown experimental factor could not be excluded. Some IMGT-functional V segments, including TRBV6-2 and TRBV6-3, could not be told apart with the 87-base-pair reads, so those segments were excluded. An earlier analysis of around 600 of the donors showed that most TCR beta V segments appeared in productive rearrangements either about 87% or about 30% of the time, which broadly matched IMGT annotations. In a later analysis, several top co-occurrence clusters were reported to appear linked to parvovirus B19, influenza, CMV and Epstein-Barr virus.

The cohort comprised some 680 healthy bone marrow donors. At the time of sampling, all cohort members were nominally healthy, though unrecorded immune exposures were likely present. The donor was CMV seronegative and was included in the group of 352 seronegative cohort members. Every donor gave a peripheral blood sample, and the peripheral blood mononuclear cells from that sample were used for TCR beta sequencing. Genomic DNA was extracted from the blood cell samples with the Qiagen DNeasy Blood Extraction Kit. The germline V gene (reference sequence) sets CDR1 to LNHNV and CDR2 to YYDKDF. Including the terminal cysteine and phenylalanine, the CDR3 comprises 15 residues. The CDR3 DNA has 45 bases and is translated from base 1. The germline ends are 13 bases apart after V is trimmed by 0 bases and J by 8 bases. The receptor library was made with the immunoSEQ multiplex PCR assay. For the multiplex PCR, a mixture combining 60 forward primers for TCR Vbeta segments and 13 reverse primers for TCR Jbeta segments was used. The CDR3 region of rearranged TCR beta genes was amplified from genomic DNA with a multiplex PCR assay. Amplified TCR beta libraries were sequenced as 87-base-pair reads on the Illumina HiSeq System. The original methods were these. A later analysis tallied roughly 76 million unique TCR beta chains across the approximately 670 repertoires, and approximately 12 million of those chains were shared by two or more donors. A nearest-neighbor algorithm error-corrected the raw reads and collapsed the reads into unique sequences, merging closely related sequences to remove PCR and sequencing errors. Alignment of CDR3 sequences to IMGT reference sequences was used to assign V, D and J gene segments. For a sequence to be retained, at least a six-nucleotide match to both a V gene segment and a J gene segment was required. A rearrangement was called productive if the CDR3 had no stop codons and remained in frame with V and J, and every other rearrangement was called non-productive. CDR3 was defined by IMGT convention, running from the second conserved V-encoded cysteine to the conserved J-encoded phenylalanine. The earlier analysis of 500 to 650 of the donors excluded any sequence lacking an unambiguous match to a single V gene segment. In an earlier analysis of 587 of the donors, V segments were called functional above 56.7% productive rearrangements and were called segregating when the between-donor standard deviation exceeded 5%. A statistical classification framework was developed to diagnose cytomegalovirus status using the catalog of TCR beta chain sequences. A later analysis assigned V and J genes by comparing TCR nucleotide sequences with IMGT/GENE-DB human TR gene sequences. Using the TCRdist pipeline, a later analysis assigned CDR3 sequences along with most-parsimonious VDJ recombination scenarios. A later analysis defined each TCR beta chain by its CDR3 amino acid sequence plus V-gene family, and excluded reads lacking a unique V-gene family. In a later analysis, 500 to 650 highly shared, low-generation-probability nucleotide sequences were removed to address suspected cross-contamination and a sequencing artifact. A later analysis calculated a clonal expansion index for each public chain from normalized within-repertoire ranks of inferred template counts. Generation probabilities in a later analysis came from a VDJ recombination model fitted to out-of-frame rearrangements, and those results were checked against IGoR. Hypergeometric tests were used in a later analysis to score TCR-TCR, TCR-HLA and TCR-CMV co-occurrence, with a repertoire-size bias correction applied to the TCR pairs. To estimate false discovery rates, a later analysis permuted the HLA or CMV assignments 20 times. In a later analysis, co-occurring TCRs were grouped using DBSCAN, with TCRdist sequence similarity added in when clustering inside HLA-allele-positive subsets. Co-occurrence clustering excluded repertoires with fewer than 30,000 or more than 120,000 public chains, plus five with anomalous nucleotide sharing. This is the immuneACCESS table as TCRdb keeps it, with only in-frame sequences that have V and J called. A part of the clones is gone; compared with another copy, unresolved V genes explain less than half, and the rest is unexplained. V and J calls and clone size follow that table, whereas D and trimming were derived from the DNA. The table for this sample lists 100,000 to 150,000 clones; around 74% of them were counted only once. The top ten hold roughly 7.3% of the sample.

A remark on this clone: Its antigen is currently not known. The record has no base qualities; no much larger clone is one base away.

Material: PBMCs. The chain joins TRBV15 to TRBJ1-4, with the D gene too uncertain to name. The clonotype comes from a male donor in good health and CMV-seronegative. The CDR3 here reads CATSRDVSAGEKLFF. The bases read TGTGCCACCAGCAGAGATGTATCTGCGGGGGAAAAACTGTTTTTT.